Listed here is a single T cell receptor (beta chain). The sample's time point: patch test 2, 6 weeks after DPC sensitization. The treatment was: therapeutic diphenylcyclopropenone sensitization with weekly scalp DPC. This entry is derived from a study of human T cells and chemical hapten exposure. TCRdb passed the RACE reads through MiXCR, listing each CDR3 protein once. The data hold roughly 380,000 distinct CDR3 sequences, with around 6% observed a single time. V was pared by 5 bases and J by 3 bases, with 13 bases between. CDR1 is MNHEY, CDR2 SVGAGI, per germline. This CDR3 comprises 14 residues. This chain connects TRBV6-5 to TRBJ1-2; D is perhaps TRBD1 (5 bases). The sequence was collected from a woman in her late teens or twenties with alopecia areata. Some clones in this sample may be carry-over from other donors' samples. Here the sequenced sample was whole blood, taken in connection with sensitization to the hapten diphenylcyclopropenone (DPC). The CDR3 DNA reads TGTGCCAGCAGTCGAGACCGGGACCACTATGGCTACACCTTC. It is translated as CASSRDRDHYGYTF.